The 32 T cell receptor beta chains listed next were all sequenced from one sample in a study of T-cell memory formation after mild COVID-19. TCRdb reprocessed the 5' RACE reads with MiXCR, giving one entry per CDR3 protein. The table has some 330,000 distinct CDR3 sequences, roughly 21% seen once. The material sequenced was PBMCs or a T cell subset sorted from them (not recorded which). These receptors were obtained from an adult woman who had mild COVID-19 (a few samples of this study predate the infection). Cell type and time point are not known.

This CDR3 reads CASSPAPYLYPSPLHF. CDR3 in DNA: TGTGCCAGCAGCCCCGCACCTTACCTTTACCCTTCACCCCTCCACTTT. This chain joins TRBV6-2 or TRBV6-3 and TRBJ1-6; D gene uncertain. The germline V gene has CDR1 MNHEY and CDR2 SVGEGT. Trimming shortened V by 6 bases and J by 9 bases, and 21 bases separated the two germline ends. The CDR3 is 16 residues long.

This rearrangement joins TRBV28 to TRBJ2-2; D is perhaps TRBD2 (6 bases). The CDR3 consists of 15 residues. Germline V gene data show CDR1 as MDHEN and CDR2 as SYDVKM. Trimming pared 8 bases from V and 4 bases from J, leaving 17 bases between. The CDR3 region is CASASGGIGTGELFF. DNA of the CDR3: TGTGCCAGCGCCTCTGGGGGGATAGGCACCGGGGAGCTGTTTTTT.

This rearrangement joins TRBV11-3 to TRBJ2-3; weak D call: TRBD2 (6 bases). V was cut by 1 base and J by 3 bases, with 11 bases left in between. The CDR3 length is 15 residues. Germline V gene data show CDR1 as SGHNT and CDR2 as YENEEA. This CDR3 is CASSLGPGRTDTQYF. CDR3 nucleotides: TGTGCCAGCAGCTTAGGCCCAGGGAGGACAGATACGCAGTATTTT.

At least ten counts were recorded for this clonotype. This chain uses TRBV27 with TRBJ1-5, with D hard to call. Germline-derived CDR1 and CDR2 are MNHEY and SMNVEV (reference sequence). CDR3 length equals 18 residues. With 5 bases removed from V and 2 bases from J, the gap between germline ends came to 22 bases. CDR3 coding DNA: TGTGCCAGCAGTCAAACGGTCGACCTTTTTGGGGGCAATCAGCCCCAGCATTTT. Translating it yields CASSQTVDLFGGNQPQHF.

This clonotype was seen a handful of times. V usage is TRBV7-9 and J usage is TRBJ2-1; D is unresolved. The V gene's germline CDR1 is SEHNR and CDR2 FQNEAQ (reference sequence). This CDR3 is built from 20 residues. V was clipped by 1 base and J by 3 bases, with 25 bases between them. CDR3 in amino acids: CASSLVSIPGPVWVYNEQFF. The CDR3 nucleotides are TGTGCCAGCAGCTTAGTATCCATCCCGGGCCCAGTCTGGGTCTACAATGAGCAGTTCTTC.

This clonotype was found a few times. The chain links TRBV2 to TRBJ2-7, with 8 nucleotides matching TRBD2. The CDR3 is 12 amino acids. V gave up 7 bases and J gave up 5 bases; unmatched junction bases: 4. CDR1 is SNHLY and CDR2 is FYNNEI in the germline V gene. The CDR3, as DNA: TGTGCCAGCAAGCGGGAGCTTAACGAGCAGTACTTC. Amino acid sequence: CASKRELNEQYF. Together with reference TRBV2 and TRBJ2-7, the CDR3 gives the full variable domain: EPEVTQTPSHQVTQMGQEVILRCVPISNHLYFYWYRQILGQKVEFLVSFYNNEISEKSEIFDDQFSVERPDGSNFTLKIRSTKLEDSAMYFCASKRELNEQYFGPGTRLTVT.

The V and J genes are TRBV3-1 and TRBJ1-1; D unclear. Between the trimmed V and J ends, which lost 7 bases and 8 bases, there was a span of 11 bases. The germline V gene has CDR1 LGHDT and CDR2 YNNKEL (reference sequence). There are 11 residues in the CDR3. In DNA form, the CDR3 reads TGTGCCAGCACCTCGCACGAAGAAGCTTTCTTT. Translation gives CASTSHEEAFF.

This clonotype was observed a handful of times. J is TRBJ2-5 and V is TRBV6-2 or TRBV6-3, with D perhaps TRBD1 (6 bases). The V and J ends lost 6 bases and 5 bases respectively, with 16 bases between them. In germline, CDR1 is MNHEY, CDR2 SVGEGT. This CDR3 contains 14 residues. As DNA, the CDR3 is TGTGCCAGCAGCCGAGGACAGTTGGGGGAGACCCAGTACTTC. Its protein is CASSRGQLGETQYF.

This clonotype came up many times. This chain connects TRBV7-8 to TRBJ2-5; 7 bases align to TRBD2. The CDR3 loop spans 14 amino acids. Germline V gene lookup returns CDR1 SGHVS and CDR2 FQNEAQ. The J segment lost 4 bases and the V segment lost 5 bases, leaving 7 bases of the junction unmatched. In DNA, the CDR3 is TGTGCCAGCAGCCCTCGCGGGGGACGAGAGACCCAGTACTTC. Translating it yields CASSPRGGRETQYF.

This clonotype was counted a few times. The chain links TRBV20-1 to TRBJ2-7; D perhaps matches TRBD2 (7 bases). V dropped 0 bases and J dropped 2 bases, with 11 bases sitting between them. This CDR3 has 14 amino acids. Germline CDR1 reads DFQATT; CDR2 reads SNEGSKA (reference sequence). The CDR3 here is CSARDIGGPYEQYF. CDR3 DNA sequence: TGCAGTGCTAGAGATATCGGGGGGCCCTACGAGCAGTACTTC.

The V and J genes are TRBV12-3 or TRBV12-4 and TRBJ1-4; 8 positions match TRBD1. The CDR3 runs to 15 residues. V dropped 3 bases and J dropped 5; count of bases not matched to a gene: 5. CDR3 protein: CASSFGDRRNEKLFF. In DNA form, the CDR3 reads TGTGCCAGCAGTTTTGGGGACAGGAGGAATGAAAAACTGTTTTTT.

Regarding this clonotype: An end of the junction does not agree with germline; a read error may underlie this. This chain uses TRBV6-6 with TRBJ2-7; tentative D call: TRBD2 (7 bases). The CDR3 extends over 15 amino acids. Per the germline V gene, CDR1 is MNHNY and CDR2 is SVGAGI (reference sequence). Written as DNA, the CDR3 is TGTGCCAGCACCTCGGGGGCGGGGGCATCCTACGCGCAGTACTTC. Translated, it gives CASTSGAGASYAQYF.

The rearrangement uses TRBV29-1 and TRBJ2-7; perhaps TRBD2 as D (5 bases). The V gene's germline CDR1 is SQVTM and CDR2 ANQGSEA. The V gene lost 7 bases and the J gene lost 3 bases, with 13 bases spanning the gap. The CDR3 is 12 residues long. The CDR3 nucleotides are TGCAGCGCAGAAGGAGACTACTACGAGCAGTACTTC. This gives the protein CSAEGDYYEQYF.

The chain combines TRBV20-1 with TRBJ1-2; 8 bases align to TRBD1. CDR1 and CDR2 (germline): DFQATT, SNEGSKA (reference sequence). Germline trimming cut 3 bases from V and 8 bases from J; bases unmatched to any gene: 5. This CDR3 contains 12 residues. As DNA, the CDR3 is TGCAGTGCTAGTAGTGACAGGGGAGGCTACACCTTC. This gives the protein CSASSDRGGYTF.

There are a few counts of this clonotype. The genes are TRBV30 and TRBJ1-2, with D hard to call. Trimming took 0 bases from V and 4 from J, leaving 9 bases between them. The V gene's germline CDR1 is GTSNPN and CDR2 SVGIG (reference sequence). CDR3 length: 13 residues. The CDR3 spells CAWSVGHLYGYTF. In DNA, the CDR3 is TGTGCCTGGAGTGTAGGCCACCTCTATGGCTACACCTTC.

Here the CDR3 DNA reads TGTGCCAGCTCACCTGTTAGGGGGGACACTGAAGCTTTCTTT. Translation gives CASSPVRGDTEAFF. The chain is built from TRBV18 and TRBJ1-1; D possibly corresponds to TRBD1 (6 bases). Germline loops: CDR1 KGHSH, CDR2 LQKENI. V lost 3 bases and J lost 3, with 11 bases in between. There are 14 residues in the CDR3.

The V call is TRBV12-3 or TRBV12-4, the J call TRBJ2-5; 11 positions agree with TRBD1. The CDR3 has 16 amino acids. V dropped 1 base and J dropped 4; count of bases not matched to a gene: 5. The CDR3 loop is CASSLVGQGDGETQYF. DNA for the CDR3: TGTGCCAGCAGTTTAGTGGGACAGGGGGATGGAGAGACCCAGTACTTC.

This clonotype was seen a few times. This sequence joins TRBV7-9 and TRBJ1-2, with D possibly TRBD1 on 6 matching bases. CDR1 is SEHNR and CDR2 is FQNEAQ in the germline V gene (reference sequence). The CDR3 extends over 16 amino acids. V lost 5 bases and J lost 0, with 16 bases in between. CDR3 sequence (DNA): TGTGCCAGCAGCCCAGGGGCGGGACGAGCTAACTATGGCTACACCTTC. This sequence encodes CASSPGAGRANYGYTF.

This clonotype came up a few times. At one boundary the junction diverges from the germline segment, which might be a read error. This chain connects TRBV20-1 to TRBJ2-7; TRBD2 matches at 8 bases. The CDR3 extends over 16 amino acids. From germline, CDR1 is DFQATT and CDR2 SNEGSKA (reference sequence). The CDR3 bases are TGCAGTGCTCGAGAGGGTTTGCGGGGGGAATCCTACGAGCAGTACTTC. It yields the protein CSAREGLRGESYEQYF.

The gene calls are TRBV5-1 and TRBJ1-2; 8 bases map to TRBD1. The CDR3 extends over 14 amino acids. J was trimmed by 7 bases and V by 0 bases; bases with no gene match: 5. CDR1 is SGHRS and CDR2 is YFSETQ in the germline V gene. CDR3 coding DNA: TGCGCCAGCAGCTTGGAGGCAGGGGGCCCTGGCTACACCTTC. Translating gives CASSLEAGGPGYTF.

The sample holds a few counts of this clonotype. The J gene is TRBJ2-1, the V gene TRBV7-3; 10 nucleotides agree with TRBD2. Trimming took 5 bases from V and 8 from J; bases not matched to a gene: 15. The CDR3 extends over 17 amino acids. The germline V gene has CDR1 SGHTA and CDR2 FQGTGA. CDR3 region: CASSRGWERGGRDEQFF. The CDR3, as DNA: TGTGCCAGCAGCCGCGGTTGGGAGCGGGGGGGAAGGGATGAGCAGTTCTTC.

This clonotype has a handful of counts. The chain employs TRBV6-5 and TRBJ2-1; TRBD1 or TRBD2 may be the D gene (7 bases each). Trimming left V 4 bases short and J 9 bases short, with 19 bases between. This CDR3 comprises 15 residues. CDR1 and CDR2 (germline): MNHEY, SVGAGI. The CDR3 is CASSSFRQGGSEQFF. Here the CDR3 DNA reads TGTGCCAGCAGTTCCTTTCGACAGGGCGGGAGTGAGCAGTTCTTC.

The V call is TRBV7-9, the J call TRBJ2-3; D is undetermined. The CDR3 length is 16 residues. Looked up from germline, CDR1 is SEHNR and CDR2 is FQNEAQ (reference sequence). The germline V and J ends were trimmed by 7 bases and 1 base, with 18 bases remaining between them. The CDR3 is CASIHTWLTRTDTQYF. The CDR3 DNA is TGTGCCAGCATCCACACTTGGTTAACGCGCACAGATACGCAGTATTTT. The variable domain in full, with the rest retrieved from reference TRBV7-9 and TRBJ2-3, is DTGVSQNPRHKITKRGQNVTFRCDPISEHNRLYWYRQTLGQGPEFLTYFQNEAQLEKSRLLSDRFSAERPKGSFSTLEIQRTEQGDSAMYLCASIHTWLTRTDTQYFGPGTRLTVL.

The V call is TRBV5-1, the J call TRBJ2-5; D perhaps matches TRBD2 (5 bases). Trimming stripped 0 bases from V and 5 bases from J, with 11 bases between. Germline-derived CDR1 and CDR2 are SGHRS and YFSETQ. This CDR3 is built from 14 residues. The CDR3 bases are TGCGCCAGCAGCTTGGGTGAGGGCCATGAGACCCAGTACTTC. This translates into CASSLGEGHETQYF.

Notes on this clonotype: Possible read error: a much larger clone is one base away. The chain joins TRBV7-3 to TRBJ2-1; D is ambiguous. Trimming stripped 5 bases from V and 0 bases from J, with 11 bases between. Looked up from germline, CDR1 is SGHTA and CDR2 is FQGTGA. The CDR3 runs 15 residues. The CDR3: CASSPQVSSYNEQFF. The CDR3 DNA sequence: TGTGCCAGCAGCCCGCAGGTGAGCTCCTACAATGAGCAGTTCTTC.

This clonotype occurred a few times. The chain joins TRBV18 to TRBJ2-7; 10 nucleotides agree with TRBD2. V was clipped by 6 bases and J by 2 bases; unmatched bases: 1. Germline CDR1 KGHSH, CDR2 LQKENI. This CDR3 comprises 13 residues. CDR3 bases: TGTGCCAGCTCTACTAGCGGGGCCTACGAGCAGTACTTC. Translated, it gives CASSTSGAYEQYF.

The chain carries TRBV18 and TRBJ2-3; tentative D call: TRBD2 (5 bases). CDR3 size: 18 residues. The V gene's germline CDR1 is KGHSH and CDR2 LQKENI. Trimming cost V 0 bases and J 4 bases, with 20 bases left between them. DNA of the CDR3: TGTGCCAGCTCACCACCGGAGCGGAGTCTCGCTGGGGCAGATACGCAGTATTTT. This codes for CASSPPERSLAGADTQYF.

This chain connects TRBV7-7 to TRBJ2-5, with a weak D call TRBD1 (6 bases). V was trimmed by 5 bases and J by 2 bases, leaving 9 bases between them. This CDR3 has 13 residues. The germline V gene has CDR1 SSHAT and CDR2 FNYEAQ (reference sequence). The CDR3 DNA reads as TGTGCCAGCAGCCGGGACATTCAAGAGACCCAGTACTTC. Translating it yields CASSRDIQETQYF.

The chain joins TRBV4-1 to TRBJ2-1; 8 bases line up with TRBD2. With V trimmed by 0 bases and J by 10 bases, 8 bases remained unmatched. This CDR3 region has 15 residues. Germline V gene lookup returns CDR1 MGHRA and CDR2 YSYEKL. The CDR3 spells CASSQETSTGGEQFF. The CDR3 DNA sequence: TGCGCCAGCAGCCAAGAGACTAGCACGGGGGGGGAGCAGTTCTTC.

This clonotype has more than one count but fewer than ten. The rearrangement uses TRBV10-3 and TRBJ2-5; D could derive from TRBD1 or TRBD2 (5 bases each). Germline lookup yields CDR1 ENHRY and CDR2 SYGVKD. V dropped 6 bases and J dropped 2 bases, with 16 bases sitting between them. The CDR3 is made up of 15 amino acids. The chain's CDR3 is CAISGAGYQQETQYF. The CDR3 nucleotides are TGTGCCATCAGCGGGGCTGGTTACCAGCAAGAGACCCAGTACTTC.

This clonotype showed up just a few times. The gene calls are TRBV5-6 and TRBJ1-1; tentative D call: TRBD1 (5 bases). CDR3 length equals 17 residues. The germline CDR1 and CDR2 sequences are SGHDT and YYEEEE. V lost 0 bases to trimming and J lost 3 bases, with 18 bases between them. The CDR3 sequence is CASSLGGLGVSDTEAFF. In DNA, the CDR3 is TGTGCCAGCAGCTTGGGGGGACTCGGGGTTTCAGACACTGAAGCTTTCTTT.

This chain connects TRBV7-6 to TRBJ2-7; D is ambiguous. There are 15 residues in the CDR3. The V gene's germline CDR1 is SGHVS and CDR2 FNYEAQ. Deletions cut 0 bases from V and 0 bases from J, with 9 bases between. This CDR3 is CASSLAPAASYEQYF. The CDR3 DNA reads TGTGCCAGCAGCTTAGCCCCAGCAGCCTCCTACGAGCAGTACTTC.